Listed below are T cell receptor beta chains from one sample, sequenced in a study of TIL therapy for anti-PD-1-resistant metastatic lung cancer. Libraries were prepared by immunoSEQ multiplex PCR; TCRdb keeps only in-frame clonotypes and omits some of them. Found here are approximately 57,000 clones, 81% of them singletons; the top ten hold 2.5% to 3.5%. The starting material was blood, obtained at baseline. These receptors were taken from a person aged 25 to 85 with non-small cell lung cancer. The CDR3 runs from the conserved cysteine through the conserved F or W. The D gene is left open where the match is weak. Clone size appears in some rows only: once, few, many, or a class for an expanded clone.

D gene: .; V gene: TRBV11-2; clone size: .; J gene: TRBJ1-2; CDR3 protein: CASSGGGEWSGYTF; CDR3 DNA: TGTGCCAGCAGCGGAGGGGGGGAATGGAGTGGCTACACCTTC
D gene: TRBD1; V gene: TRBV11-2; clone size: .; J gene: TRBJ2-3; CDR3 protein: CASSLRQGVDTQYF; CDR3 DNA: TGTGCCAGCAGCCTACGACAGGGTGTAGATACGCAGTATTTT
D gene: .; V gene: TRBV4-2; clone size: .; J gene: TRBJ2-3; CDR3 protein: CASSQQRRITDTQYF; CDR3 DNA: TGTGCCAGCAGCCAACAGAGGCGGATTACAGATACGCAGTATTTT
D gene: TRBD1; V gene: TRBV7-2; clone size: .; J gene: TRBJ1-2; CDR3 protein: CASSSVPGQGRGYGYTF; CDR3 DNA: TGTGCCAGCAGCTCCGTCCCGGGACAGGGTCGGGGGTATGGCTACACCTTC
D gene: TRBD2; V gene: TRBV4-1; clone size: few; J gene: TRBJ2-7; CDR3 protein: CASTTDHFQRGASYEQYF; CDR3 DNA: TGCGCCAGCACCACAGACCATTTTCAGCGGGGGGCCTCCTACGAGCAGTACTTC
D gene: .; V gene: TRBV6-2/TRBV6-3; clone size: few; J gene: TRBJ1-6; CDR3 protein: CASSSGQGRNNSPLHF; CDR3 DNA: TGTGCCAGCAGCTCGGGGCAGGGAAGGAATAATTCACCCCTCCACTTT
D gene: TRBD1; V gene: TRBV4-3; clone size: .; J gene: TRBJ1-6; CDR3 protein: CASSARQGYNSPLHF; CDR3 DNA: TGCGCCAGCAGTGCGCGACAGGGATATAATTCACCCCTCCACTTT
D gene: TRBD1; V gene: TRBV10-2; clone size: .; J gene: TRBJ2-4; CDR3 protein: CASRTGGAGIQYF; CDR3 DNA: TGCGCCAGTCGAACAGGGGGCGCAGGGATTCAGTACTTC
D gene: .; V gene: TRBV27; clone size: few; J gene: TRBJ2-5; CDR3 protein: CASRPWAGFSGLQETQYF; CDR3 DNA: TGTGCCAGCAGGCCCTGGGCTGGGTTTTCAGGGCTCCAAGAGACCCAGTACTTC
D gene: TRBD2; V gene: TRBV9; clone size: .; J gene: TRBJ2-1; CDR3 protein: CASSVGSGPNNEQFF; CDR3 DNA: TGTGCCAGCAGCGTAGGTAGCGGGCCCAACAATGAGCAGTTCTTC
D gene: .; V gene: TRBV4-2; clone size: .; J gene: TRBJ2-5; CDR3 protein: CASSQEFGTDQETQYF; CDR3 DNA: TGTGCCAGCAGCCAAGAATTTGGGACGGATCAAGAGACCCAGTACTTC
D gene: TRBD1; V gene: TRBV7-9; clone size: .; J gene: TRBJ1-1; CDR3 protein: CASRDTGAVTEAFF; CDR3 DNA: TGTGCCAGCAGGGATACAGGGGCTGTCACTGAAGCTTTCTTT
D gene: .; V gene: TRBV13; clone size: .; J gene: TRBJ1-1; CDR3 protein: CASSLNLNTEAFF; CDR3 DNA: TGTGCCAGCAGCTTAAACTTGAACACTGAAGCTTTCTTT
D gene: .; V gene: TRBV24-1; clone size: .; J gene: TRBJ2-7; CDR3 protein: CATSDHVGYEQYF; CDR3 DNA: TGTGCCACCAGTGACCACGTAGGCTACGAGCAGTACTTC
D gene: .; V gene: TRBV18; clone size: .; J gene: TRBJ2-1; CDR3 protein: CASSPRHGIGEQFF; CDR3 DNA: TGTGCCAGCTCACCTCGACATGGGATTGGTGAGCAGTTCTTC
D gene: .; V gene: TRBV6-5; clone size: .; J gene: TRBJ1-3; CDR3 protein: CASSYTPNSGNTIYF; CDR3 DNA: TGTGCCAGCAGTTATACCCCAAACTCTGGAAACACCATATATTTT
D gene: TRBD1; V gene: TRBV19; clone size: .; J gene: TRBJ1-1; CDR3 protein: CASSARQGMNTEAFF; CDR3 DNA: TGTGCCAGTAGTGCCCGACAGGGGATGAACACTGAAGCTTTCTTT
D gene: .; V gene: TRBV10-2; clone size: .; J gene: TRBJ2-5; CDR3 protein: CASSELLVSETQYF; CDR3 DNA: TGCGCCAGCAGTGAGTTACTAGTGTCAGAGACCCAGTACTTC
D gene: .; V gene: TRBV4-2; clone size: once; J gene: TRBJ2-3; CDR3 protein: CASSQIRDRTDTQYF; CDR3 DNA: TGTGCCAGCAGCCAAATCCGGGATAGGACAGATACGCAGTATTTT
D gene: .; V gene: TRBV18; clone size: once; J gene: TRBJ2-1; CDR3 protein: CASSPGLVWEQFF; CDR3 DNA: TGTGCCAGCTCACCGGGACTGGTTTGGGAGCAGTTCTTC
D gene: .; V gene: TRBV28; clone size: few; J gene: TRBJ2-5; CDR3 protein: CASSKDSQETQYF; CDR3 DNA: TGTGCCAGCAGTAAGGACAGCCAAGAGACCCAGTACTTC
D gene: .; V gene: TRBV4-3; clone size: few; J gene: TRBJ2-2; CDR3 protein: CASSHAQNTGELFF; CDR3 DNA: TGCGCCAGCAGCCACGCACAGAACACCGGGGAGCTGTTTTTT
D gene: .; V gene: TRBV28; clone size: .; J gene: TRBJ1-4; CDR3 protein: CASRGTVANEKLFF; CDR3 DNA: TGTGCCAGCAGAGGGACGGTAGCTAATGAAAAACTGTTTTTT
D gene: .; V gene: TRBV2; clone size: .; J gene: TRBJ2-2; CDR3 protein: CASNPGGQRLFF; CDR3 DNA: TGTGCCAGCAATCCCGGGGGGCAGAGGCTGTTTTTT
D gene: .; V gene: TRBV3-1/TRBV3-2; clone size: once; J gene: TRBJ2-2; CDR3 protein: CASSQGAGTMEGELFF; CDR3 DNA: TGTGCCAGCAGCCAAGGCGCTGGGACAATGGAAGGGGAGCTGTTTTTT
D gene: TRBD2; V gene: TRBV7-3; clone size: .; J gene: TRBJ2-3; CDR3 protein: CASSPLAGMDTQYF; CDR3 DNA: TGTGCCAGCAGCCCCTTAGCGGGAATGGATACGCAGTATTTT
D gene: TRBD1; V gene: TRBV18; clone size: .; J gene: TRBJ1-1; CDR3 protein: CASSANPGGRVMDTEAFF; CDR3 DNA: TGTGCCAGCTCGGCAAATCCAGGGGGTCGAGTTATGGACACTGAAGCTTTCTTT
D gene: TRBD1; V gene: TRBV7-9; clone size: .; J gene: TRBJ1-2; CDR3 protein: CASNHVDRGSGYTF; CDR3 DNA: TGTGCCAGCAACCACGTTGACAGGGGTAGCGGCTACACCTTC
D gene: .; V gene: TRBV19; clone size: .; J gene: TRBJ1-1; CDR3 protein: CASSIDSTEAFF; CDR3 DNA: TGTGCCAGTAGTATAGATTCGACTGAAGCTTTCTTT
D gene: TRBD1; V gene: TRBV20-1; clone size: .; J gene: TRBJ1-4; CDR3 protein: CSASVGQGAGANEKLFF; CDR3 DNA: TGCAGTGCTAGTGTCGGGCAGGGGGCCGGAGCTAATGAAAAACTGTTTTTT
D gene: TRBD1; V gene: TRBV28; clone size: .; J gene: TRBJ2-1; CDR3 protein: CASSLLGTGGNYNEQFF; CDR3 DNA: TGTGCCAGCAGTTTACTAGGGACAGGGGGTAACTACAATGAGCAGTTCTTC
D gene: .; V gene: TRBV2; clone size: .; J gene: TRBJ2-7; CDR3 protein: CASKRQGLYEQYF; CDR3 DNA: TGTGCCAGCAAGCGGCAGGGACTCTACGAGCAGTACTTC
D gene: TRBD2; V gene: TRBV6-5; clone size: .; J gene: TRBJ2-7; CDR3 protein: CASTGLAGTEQYF; CDR3 DNA: TGTGCCAGCACTGGACTAGCGGGGACTGAGCAGTACTTC
D gene: .; V gene: TRBV9; clone size: few; J gene: TRBJ1-2; CDR3 protein: CASSVDQNYGYTF; CDR3 DNA: TGTGCCAGCAGCGTAGACCAGAACTATGGCTACACCTTC
D gene: .; V gene: TRBV7-3; clone size: .; J gene: TRBJ2-2; CDR3 protein: CASSSSSARELFF; CDR3 DNA: TGTGCCAGCAGCTCCTCTAGCGCCAGGGAGCTGTTTTTT
D gene: .; V gene: TRBV6-5; clone size: .; J gene: TRBJ2-5; CDR3 protein: CASSYTGQETQYF; CDR3 DNA: TGTGCCAGCAGTTACACAGGCCAAGAGACCCAGTACTTC
D gene: .; V gene: TRBV6-2/TRBV6-3; clone size: .; J gene: TRBJ2-1; CDR3 protein: CASSTGDLSSSYNEQFF; CDR3 DNA: TGTGCCAGCAGTACAGGGGACTTATCTAGCTCCTACAATGAGCAGTTCTTC
D gene: .; V gene: TRBV30; clone size: .; J gene: TRBJ1-2; CDR3 protein: CAWTPGQPMDGYTF; CDR3 DNA: TGTGCCTGGACCCCAGGACAGCCTATGGACGGGTACACCTTC
D gene: TRBD1; V gene: TRBV27; clone size: .; J gene: TRBJ2-7; CDR3 protein: CASSFYRDRGHEQYF; CDR3 DNA: TGTGCCAGCAGTTTTTACCGGGACAGGGGTCACGAGCAGTACTTC
D gene: TRBD1; V gene: TRBV18; clone size: .; J gene: TRBJ2-2; CDR3 protein: CASSPLPLGQGTIGELFF; CDR3 DNA: TGTGCCAGCTCACCACTTCCATTGGGACAGGGGACGATCGGGGAGCTGTTTTTT
D gene: TRBD1; V gene: TRBV7-9; clone size: once; J gene: TRBJ2-7; CDR3 protein: CASSITGQNEQYF; CDR3 DNA: TGTGCCAGCAGCATCACGGGACAGAACGAGCAGTACTTC
D gene: .; V gene: TRBV6-5; clone size: .; J gene: TRBJ1-5; CDR3 protein: CASSPRQTNQPQHF; CDR3 DNA: TGTGCCAGCAGTCCTCGACAGACCAATCAGCCCCAGCATTTT
D gene: TRBD1; V gene: TRBV7-2; clone size: once; J gene: TRBJ2-7; CDR3 protein: CASRTRQGGYEQYF; CDR3 DNA: TGTGCCAGCAGAACTAGACAGGGTGGATACGAGCAGTACTTC
D gene: .; V gene: TRBV4-1; clone size: .; J gene: TRBJ1-1; CDR3 protein: CASSERETAAKMNTEAFF; CDR3 DNA: TGCGCCAGCAGCGAAAGGGAGACAGCGGCCAAGATGAACACTGAAGCTTTCTTT
D gene: TRBD1; V gene: TRBV7-2; clone size: .; J gene: TRBJ1-6; CDR3 protein: CASSLVGTGGSPLHF; CDR3 DNA: TGTGCCAGCAGCTTAGTCGGGACAGGGGGTTCACCCCTCCACTTT
D gene: .; V gene: TRBV11-2; clone size: few; J gene: TRBJ1-1; CDR3 protein: CASSLESGRTGEAFF; CDR3 DNA: TGTGCCAGCAGCTTAGAGAGTGGCCGAACGGGAGAAGCTTTCTTT
D gene: .; V gene: TRBV12-1; clone size: .; J gene: TRBJ1-4; CDR3 protein: CASSLGQNNEKLFF; CDR3 DNA: TGTGCCAGCAGCTTGGGACAGAATAATGAAAAACTGTTTTTT
D gene: .; V gene: TRBV25-1; clone size: .; J gene: TRBJ2-7; CDR3 protein: CASSDTVYEQYF; CDR3 DNA: TGTGCCAGCAGTGACACCGTTTACGAGCAGTACTTC
D gene: .; V gene: TRBV27; clone size: .; J gene: TRBJ2-2; CDR3 protein: CASSPLQRDTGELFF; CDR3 DNA: TGTGCCAGCAGTCCACTACAGAGAGACACCGGGGAGCTGTTTTTT